Here is one T cell receptor beta chain with its context. Its antigen is still unknown. Measured with immunoSEQ multiplex PCR; TCRdb has only the in-frame clones, and not every one. Among about 69,000 clones listed, around 90% were seen once. The source of the sample is a study of OX40 agonist ivuxolimab in advanced cancers. Study overall: Patients with prior anti-PD-1, anti-PD-L1 or anti-CTLA-4 therapy were eligible; 35% to 50% had some.

Regarding the study as a whole: Normalized T-cell clonal expansion was also low in a subset of nonresponders. Expansion of clones was among the lowest in partial responders at 0.1-3.0 mg/kg.

The ends were cut back, 5 bases at V and 3 bases at J, with 17 bases in the middle. The CDR3 totals 15 residues. Germline-derived CDR1 and CDR2 are LNHDA and SQIVND (reference sequence). This sequence joins TRBV19 and TRBJ2-7; the D gene is possibly TRBD2 (6 bases). The sequenced sample was CD4+ or CD8+ T cells sorted from blood, obtained in a trial of the OX40 agonist ivuxolimab. This receptor was taken from an adult with an advanced solid tumor such as melanoma, head and neck, liver or kidney cancer. The CDR3 spells CASSPPGGRFYEQYF. As DNA, the CDR3 is TGTGCCAGTAGTCCCCCAGGTGGGAGGTTCTACGAGCAGTACTTC.